The 20 T cell receptor beta chains reported below all come from one sample, sequenced in a study of cytomegalovirus exposure and HLA in healthy donors. PCR was performed using 60 Vbeta and 13 Jbeta primers. The data were produced by immunoSEQ multiplex PCR, yet TCRdb's version contains in-frame clones alone and is incomplete. The table for this sample gives 200,000 to 250,000 clones. Sequences were obtained from PBMCs. These receptors all come from a woman aged 30 to 39 in good health and CMV-seropositive.

The V gene is TRBV5-6, the J gene TRBJ1-5; weak D call: TRBD1 (5 bases). V shed 4 bases and J shed 2 bases, with 13 bases lying between them. The CDR3 loop spans 15 amino acids. Germline-derived CDR1 and CDR2 are SGHDT and YYEEEE. The CDR3 is CASSPRAGRNQPQHF. The CDR3 DNA reads TGTGCCAGCAGCCCCCGGGCGGGACGCAATCAGCCCCAGCATTTT.

This chain connects TRBV9 to TRBJ2-3; 14 positions agree with TRBD2. Unmatched junction bases numbered 8, after V lost 5 bases and J lost 6 bases. CDR3 length: 16 residues. In germline, CDR1 is SGDLS, CDR2 YYNGEE. The CDR3 region is CASSVNRLAGGDTQYF. The CDR3 nucleotides are TGTGCCAGCAGTGTAAATCGACTAGCGGGGGGGGATACGCAGTATTTT.

The gene calls are TRBV7-6 and TRBJ1-1; D is unclear. Trimming left V 10 bases short and J 0 bases short, with 18 bases between. Germline CDR1 is SGHVS and CDR2 is FNYEAQ. The CDR3 has 15 amino acids. The CDR3 DNA is TGTGCCACAAGCCCCTTACAGAGAATGAACACTGAAGCTTTCTTT. Its translation is CATSPLQRMNTEAFF.

The chain employs TRBV2 and TRBJ2-7; TRBD1 agrees at 7 bases. The CDR3 is 14 residues long. CDR1 and CDR2 (germline): SNHLY, FYNNEI. Trimming removed 6 bases from V and 3 bases from J; junction bases left unmatched: 8. The CDR3 here is CASRPRQGHYEQYF. In DNA, the CDR3 is TGTGCCAGCAGGCCCCGACAGGGTCACTACGAGCAGTACTTC.

The chain combines TRBV9 with TRBJ1-1; possibly TRBD1 for D (5 bases). The CDR3 runs to 14 residues. Germline values: CDR1 SGDLS, CDR2 YYNGEE. V lost 4 bases and J lost 1, with 11 bases in between. CDR3 protein: CASSLQTGNTEAFF. The CDR3 DNA is TGTGCCAGCAGCCTTCAAACAGGGAACACTGAAGCTTTCTTT.

The chain joins TRBV6-5 to TRBJ1-1; tentatively, D is TRBD1 (5 bases). This CDR3 has 13 amino acids. The V gene lost 5 bases and the J gene lost 5 bases, with 12 bases spanning the gap. Looked up from germline, CDR1 is MNHEY and CDR2 is SVGAGI. CDR3 in amino acids: CASSAGMSTEAFF. The CDR3 DNA reads TGTGCCAGCAGTGCAGGGATGAGTACTGAAGCTTTCTTT.

J is TRBJ2-5 and V is TRBV25-1; D is possibly TRBD2 (5 bases). CDR1 and CDR2 (germline): MGHDK, SYGVNS. This CDR3 comprises 13 residues. V lost 5 bases and J 6 bases, leaving 13 bases between the germline ends. CDR3 in amino acids: CASSPGGGQTQYF. In DNA, the CDR3 is TGTGCCAGCAGTCCGGGCGGAGGACAGACCCAGTACTTC.

The chain employs TRBV6-5 and TRBJ1-2; TRBD1 matches at 7 bases. Per germline, CDR1 MNHEY and CDR2 SVGAGI. After removal of 0 bases from V and 4 bases from J, the junction contained 5 bases not matched to a gene. The length of the CDR3 is 15 residues. The DNA of the CDR3 is TGTGCCAGCAGTTACTCGGGACAGCATTCCTATGGCTACACCTTC. It specifies CASSYSGQHSYGYTF.

V usage is TRBV2 and J usage is TRBJ1-4; D gene unclear. V lost 0 bases and J lost 1, with 6 bases in between. The CDR3 sequence is 15 residues long. The V gene's germline CDR1 is SNHLY and CDR2 FYNNEI. The CDR3 is CASSEAPVTNEKLFF. In nucleotides, the CDR3 is TGTGCCAGCAGTGAAGCCCCCGTAACTAATGAAAAACTGTTTTTT.

V and J are TRBV5-1 and TRBJ1-2, with 8 bases that match TRBD1. This CDR3 contains 14 residues. The germline gives CDR1 SGHRS, CDR2 YFSETQ. J gave up 1 base and V 4 bases, and 3 bases lay outside the gene matches. In nucleotides, the CDR3 is TGCGCCAGCAGCCCTGGACAGGGTAACTATGGCTACACCTTC. Translating it yields CASSPGQGNYGYTF.

The V call is TRBV7-9, the J call TRBJ1-4; D may be TRBD1 (5 bases). This CDR3 comprises 14 residues. In germline, CDR1 is SEHNR, CDR2 FQNEAQ (reference sequence). Trimming removed 1 base at V and 5 bases at J, with 8 bases between. CDR3 loop: CASSLGQLNEKLFF. DNA for the CDR3: TGTGCCAGCAGCTTAGGACAGTTAAATGAAAAACTGTTTTTT.

This sequence joins TRBV5-1 and TRBJ2-7, with 7 bases aligning to TRBD2. The CDR3 is 14 amino acids. V was pared by 4 bases and J by 7 bases, with 11 bases of the junction left unmatched. The V gene's germline CDR1 is SGHRS and CDR2 YFSETQ. The CDR3 here is CASSPGGLLGEQYF. The CDR3 nucleotides are TGCGCCAGCAGCCCGGGAGGACTCTTGGGTGAGCAGTACTTC.

This sequence joins TRBV5-1 and TRBJ1-4; maybe TRBD1 (6 bases). CDR3 length: 16 residues. Deletions cut 4 bases from V and 7 bases from J, with 20 bases between. Germline CDR1 reads SGHRS; CDR2 reads YFSETQ. The CDR3 DNA sequence: TGCGCCAGCAGCGCGGCCTCGGGGGGGCTCGCTGAAAAACTGTTTTTT. This gives the protein CASSAASGGLAEKLFF.

The chain has TRBV14 and TRBJ2-7; 8 nucleotides align to TRBD2. J lost 6 bases, V lost 4 bases, and 23 bases had no gene match. There are 19 residues in the CDR3. The germline gives CDR1 SGHDN, CDR2 FVKESK. Here the CDR3 reads CASSPTSGGRGFLVGEQYF. The CDR3 bases are TGTGCCAGCAGCCCGACGTCGGGGGGGAGGGGGTTTCTGGTTGGCGAGCAGTACTTC.

The chain couples TRBV23-1 to TRBJ2-2; no clear D. TRBV23-1 is annotated as an ORF whose role is uncertain. The CDR3 runs 15 residues. The ends were cut back, 3 bases at V and 4 bases at J, with 12 bases in the middle. The CDR3 region is CASSHVSFSTGELFF. The DNA of the CDR3 is TGCGCCAGCAGTCATGTTTCGTTTTCCACCGGGGAGCTGTTTTTT.

This chain links TRBV27 with TRBJ1-1, with 8 bases identical to TRBD1. Trimming took 5 bases from V and 4 from J; bases not matched to a gene: 3. The CDR3 has 13 amino acids. Germline V gene data show CDR1 as MNHEY and CDR2 as SMNVEV (reference sequence). CDR3 loop: CASSRTGGTEAFF. The CDR3 nucleotides are TGTGCCAGCAGTAGAACAGGGGGCACTGAAGCTTTCTTT.

The chain employs TRBV11-3 and TRBJ2-1, with unresolved D. This CDR3 is 13 amino acids long. The ends were cut back, 4 bases at V and 8 bases at J, with 12 bases in the middle. Looked up from germline, CDR1 is SGHNT and CDR2 is YENEEA. The DNA of the CDR3 is TGTGCCAGCAGCTCCCCCCGGTCCCATGAGCAGTTCTTC. This translates into CASSSPRSHEQFF.

The chain uses TRBV28 and TRBJ1-1; tentatively, D is TRBD1 (5 bases). Trimming took 7 bases from V and 8 from J, leaving 17 bases between them. This CDR3 contains 13 residues. Germline-derived CDR1 and CDR2 are MDHEN and SYDVKM. In DNA, the CDR3 is TGTGCCAGCACCACCCCGGGGGAGGACGAAGCTTTCTTT. Translation: CASTTPGEDEAFF.

The rearrangement uses TRBV6-5 and TRBJ1-3; D possibly corresponds to TRBD1 (5 bases). Trimming stripped 0 bases from V and 0 bases from J, with 6 bases between. CDR3 size: 15 residues. Germline CDR1 and CDR2: MNHEY and SVGAGI. CDR3 sequence reads: CASSYSDSSGNTIYF. The CDR3 nucleotides read TGTGCCAGCAGTTACTCAGACAGCTCTGGAAACACCATATATTTT.

The genes are TRBV30 and TRBJ2-3, with TRBD1 identical over 7 bases. CDR3 length: 15 residues. From germline, CDR1 is GTSNPN and CDR2 SVGIG (reference sequence). J was trimmed by 2 bases and V by 4 bases; bases with no gene match: 9. CDR3 loop: CAWIGGQAYTDTQYF. The CDR3 DNA sequence: TGTGCCTGGATTGGCGGACAGGCCTACACAGATACGCAGTATTTT.